The source of this T cell receptor (beta chain) is a study of cytomegalovirus exposure and HLA in healthy donors. As for the study in general: Inside one of the first data releases sat some 85 million unique TCRs taken from HLA-typed donors. Study observations and caveats: Across donors, most TCRs were seen rarely, yet some public ones were widespread.

A word on this clone: Antigen: not known.

V was clipped by 4 bases and J by 4 bases, with 14 bases between them. Germline assignment: CDR1 MNHEY and CDR2 SVGAGI. There are 15 residues in the CDR3. Primers for the PCR totalled 60 Vbeta and 13 Jbeta. The data were produced by immunoSEQ multiplex PCR, yet TCRdb's version contains in-frame clones alone and is incomplete. There are approximately 90,000 clones in the sample; around 8% occur only once, and 2% to 2.5% lies in the top ten. The chain recombines TRBV6-5 with TRBJ2-1; maybe TRBD2 (6 bases). The TCR originated in a man over 45 in good health and CMV-seronegative. Specimen: PBMCs. CDR3 nucleotides: TGTGCCAGCAGTTCCGGGACTGGGGCATACAATGAGCAGTTCTTC. Protein: CASSSGTGAYNEQFF.